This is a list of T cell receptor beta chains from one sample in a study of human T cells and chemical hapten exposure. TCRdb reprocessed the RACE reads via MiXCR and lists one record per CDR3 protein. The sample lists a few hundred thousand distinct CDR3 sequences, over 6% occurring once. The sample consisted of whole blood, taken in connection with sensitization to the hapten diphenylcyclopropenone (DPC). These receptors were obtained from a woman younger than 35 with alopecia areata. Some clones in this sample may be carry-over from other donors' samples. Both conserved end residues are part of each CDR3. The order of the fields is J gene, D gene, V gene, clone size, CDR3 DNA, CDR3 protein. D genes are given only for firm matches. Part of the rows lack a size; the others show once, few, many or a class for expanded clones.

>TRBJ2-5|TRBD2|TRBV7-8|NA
TGTGCCAGCATCGAGGGACTACAAGAGACCCAGTACTTC
CASIEGLQETQYF
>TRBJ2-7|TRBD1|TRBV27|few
TGTGCCAGCAGTTCCGGACAGGGCAGTGCCTACGAGCAGTACTTC
CASSSGQGSAYEQYF
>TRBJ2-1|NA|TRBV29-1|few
TGCAGCGTTGAACCTACATCGTACAATGAGCAGTTCTTC
CSVEPTSYNEQFF
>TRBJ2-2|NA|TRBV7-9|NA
TGTGCCAGCAGCAAAACCAGGGGCCCGAACACCGGGGAGCTGTTTTTT
CASSKTRGPNTGELFF
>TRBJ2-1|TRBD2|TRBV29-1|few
TGCAGCGTTGAGCGGGGGAGCGCCTACAATGAGCAGTTCTTC
CSVERGSAYNEQFF
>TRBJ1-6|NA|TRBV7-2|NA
TGTGCCAGCAGTCTGACTGGGGAATCACCCCTCCACTTT
CASSLTGESPLHF
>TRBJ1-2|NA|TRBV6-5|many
TGTGCCAGCAGCCGGGGGGGGGAGTCGGGCTATGGCTACACCTTC
CASSRGGESGYGYTF
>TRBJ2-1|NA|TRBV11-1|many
TGTGCCAGCAGCCCACCTGGACAGCAAGACAATGAGCAGTTCTTC
CASSPPGQQDNEQFF
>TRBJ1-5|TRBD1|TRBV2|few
TGTGCCAGCAGTGAAGATCGGACAGGGATCCAGCCCCAGCATTTT
CASSEDRTGIQPQHF
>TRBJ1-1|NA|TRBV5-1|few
TGCGCCAGCAGTCCCCCTTGGGGGGCCGCACGTAGCACTGAAGCTTTCTTT
CASSPPWGAARSTEAFF
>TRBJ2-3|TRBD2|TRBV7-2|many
TGTGCCAGCAACCCCTATTTAGCGGGGTGGGGTAGCACAGATACGCAGTATTTT
CASNPYLAGWGSTDTQYF
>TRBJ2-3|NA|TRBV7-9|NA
TGTGCCAGCAGCTTGGTGTCGGGGAAGACAGATACGCAGTATTTT
CASSLVSGKTDTQYF
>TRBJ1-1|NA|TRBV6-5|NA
TGTGCCAGCACCCTCACCTTGGGGGGCACTGAAGCTTTCTTT
CASTLTLGGTEAFF
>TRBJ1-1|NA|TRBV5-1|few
TGCGCCAGCAGCTCGTCTGTCGACACTGAAGCTTTCTTT
CASSSSVDTEAFF
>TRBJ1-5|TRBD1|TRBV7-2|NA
TGTGCCAGCAGCTTAGCTGGGACAGTCAGCAATCAGCCCCAGCATTTT
CASSLAGTVSNQPQHF
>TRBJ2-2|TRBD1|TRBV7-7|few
TGTGCTAGCAGCCCCCGGACAGGGTCCGGGGAGCTGTTTTTT
CASSPRTGSGELFF
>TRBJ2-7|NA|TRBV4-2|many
TGTGCCAGCAGCCAAGGGGTCGCCTACGAGCAGTACTTC
CASSQGVAYEQYF
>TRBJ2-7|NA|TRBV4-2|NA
TGTGCCAGCAGCCAAGAGGACAGCAAACCCTACGAGCAGTACTTC
CASSQEDSKPYEQYF
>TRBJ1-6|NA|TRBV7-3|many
TGTGCCAGCAGCCCCGATCCGAATTCACCCCTCCACTTT
CASSPDPNSPLHF
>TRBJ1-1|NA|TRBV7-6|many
TGTGCCAGCAGCTTAGATGTTCGGGCAGGGACTATGAACACTGAAGCTTTCTTT
CASSLDVRAGTMNTEAFF
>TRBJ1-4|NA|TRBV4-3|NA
TGCGCCAGCAGCCAAGGAATAGGTTCGCAGGGAGCAACTAATGAAAAACTGTTTTTT
CASSQGIGSQGATNEKLFF
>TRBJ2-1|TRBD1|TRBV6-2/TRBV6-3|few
TGTGCCAGCAGCCCCGGGACAGGGGGAACTGAGCAGTTCTTC
CASSPGTGGTEQFF
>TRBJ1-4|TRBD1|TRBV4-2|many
TGTGCCAGCAGCCAAGCGGACAGGGAGGAAAAACTGTTTTTT
CASSQADREEKLFF
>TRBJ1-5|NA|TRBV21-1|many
TGTGCCAGCAGCAAAGACCCCTCCCCTACTCGGGACTTCTCTCGACAGGGGTCAGGACAGCCCCAGCATTTT
CASSKDPSPTRDFSRQGSGQPQHF
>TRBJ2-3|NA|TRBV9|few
TGTGCCAGCAGCGTACGGGGGGCGGCAACAGATACGCAGTATTTT
CASSVRGAATDTQYF
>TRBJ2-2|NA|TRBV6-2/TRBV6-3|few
TGTGCCAGCAGTTACAGACCCCGGACAGGGGAGCTGTTTTTT
CASSYRPRTGELFF
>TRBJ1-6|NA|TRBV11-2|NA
TGTGCCAGCAGCCCACACACCAGGGGAGAAGGCTCACCCCTCCACTTT
CASSPHTRGEGSPLHF
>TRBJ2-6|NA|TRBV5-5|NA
TGTGCCAGCAGCTTGGGGCAGGACCTATCGCTATTGCTCTCTGGGGCCAACGTCCTGACTTTC
CASSLGQDLSLLLSGANVLTF